The source of this TCR beta chain is a study of blood T cell repertoires in COVID-19. Across the study: Donors in the United States, Italy and Spain gave samples during acute or convalescent COVID-19. In each case, the material was cDNA or gDNA derived from T cells, B-cell-depleted T cells, or PBMCs.

The CDR3 totals 17 residues. The germline CDR1 and CDR2 sequences are SGHTA and FQGNSA. V shed 5 bases and J 2 bases; nucleotides not matched to a gene: 12. How the authors handled the data: Cell counts per sample came from amplifying reference gene primers. TCRdb's copy holds only in-frame clones and misses some; the assay was immunoSEQ multiplex PCR. D and trimming come from the DNA, and the V and J calls and clone size come from that table. This table has 70,000 or so clones, around 80% appearing once. Patients of the Seattle cohort, enrolled during active infection, were followed longitudinally. Specimen: peripheral blood. This chain joins TRBV7-2 and TRBJ1-1; 9 positions match TRBD1. The receptor comes from a man in his fifties or sixties with COVID-19, enrolled during active disease. The CDR3 bases are TGTGCCAGCAGCACCCGGGACAGGGTAGGCGAAAACACTGAAGCTTTCTTT. As protein: CASSTRDRVGENTEAFF.